This T cell receptor (beta chain) was obtained from a study of blood T cell repertoires in COVID-19. The repertoire was sequenced with immunoSEQ multiplex PCR; TCRdb's copy has only in-frame clones and lacks some. This sample has approximately 100,000 clones, with roughly 85% found just once. The specimen was peripheral blood. This sequence was found in a human donor in a cohort sampled during active COVID-19.

CDR3 residues: CASSLNAGESTDTQYF. Here the CDR3 DNA reads TGTGCCAGCAGCTTAAACGCGGGGGAAAGCACAGATACGCAGTATTTT. V gene TRBV7-3 combines with J gene TRBJ2-3; TRBD2 matches 7 bases. From germline, CDR1 is SGHTA and CDR2 FQGTGA. The CDR3 has 16 residues. The ends lost 1 base at V and 0 bases at J; junction bases unmatched: 4.